This is a list of T cell receptor beta chains from one sample in a study of control samples from healthy donors and cancer patients. Here immunoSEQ multiplex PCR was the method, and the copy in TCRdb shows in-frame clones only, minus some. The data show 250,000 to 300,000 clones, roughly 80% seen once. Sequences were obtained from PBMCs. These receptors were taken from a woman aged 55-70 years with lung cancer. CDR3s include the opening cysteine and the closing phenylalanine or tryptophan. D genes are given only for firm matches. Where a row states a size, it is once, few, many or the class of an expanded clone; other rows omit it.

>TRBD2|.|TRBV7-3|TRBJ2-1
CASSLLAGAKGNEQFF
TGTGCCAGCAGCTTACTAGCGGGGGCAAAAGGTAATGAGCAGTTCTTC
>.|.|TRBV5-4|TRBJ2-7
CASSLSPQGLSTYEQYF
TGTGCCAGCAGCTTGTCTCCCCAGGGCTTAAGCACCTACGAGCAGTACTTC
>.|.|TRBV2|TRBJ1-5
CASSETLTNQPQHF
TGTGCCAGCAGTGAAACCCTCACCAATCAGCCCCAGCATTTT
>TRBD1|.|TRBV5-1|TRBJ2-2
CASSPGPGTGGTGELFF
TGCGCCAGCAGCCCGGGACCTGGGACAGGGGGCACCGGGGAGCTGTTTTTT
>TRBD1|few|TRBV23-1|TRBJ1-5
CASSQSGQRIYRPQHF
TGCGCCAGCAGTCAATCGGGACAGCGCATTTATCGGCCCCAGCATTTT
>TRBD1|.|TRBV12-5|TRBJ1-1
CASGLGTGLNTEAFF
TGTGCTAGTGGTTTGGGGACAGGGTTGAACACTGAAGCTTTCTTT
>.|.|TRBV7-3|TRBJ2-3
CASSLEPASTDTQYF
TGTGCCAGCAGCTTAGAGCCAGCAAGCACAGATACGCAGTATTTT
>TRBD1|.|TRBV13|TRBJ2-1
CASSRTGGSYNEQFF
TGTGCCAGCAGCAGGACAGGGGGCTCCTACAATGAGCAGTTCTTC
>.|.|TRBV9|TRBJ2-1
CASSVASSYNEQFF
TGTGCCAGCAGCGTAGCTTCTAGCTACAATGAGCAGTTCTTC
>.|.|TRBV2|TRBJ2-7
CASSVENRGYEQYF
TGTGCCAGCAGTGTCGAAAACCGGGGGTACGAGCAGTACTTC
>.|.|TRBV6-5|TRBJ1-2
CASMAGDYGYTF
TGTGCCAGCATGGCGGGGGACTATGGCTACACCTTC
>.|.|TRBV27|TRBJ2-1
CASSFWQGFEQFF
TGTGCCAGCAGTTTCTGGCAGGGGTTCGAGCAGTTCTTC
>.|.|TRBV27|TRBJ1-5
CASSQGVMGNQPQHF
TGTGCCAGCAGTCAGGGAGTAATGGGCAATCAGCCCCAGCATTTT
>.|.|TRBV5-1|TRBJ1-3
CASTLGDTSSGNTIYF
TGCGCCAGCACCCTGGGGGACACCTCCTCTGGAAACACCATATATTTT
>.|.|TRBV5-1|TRBJ2-7
CASSLEGGDDYEQYF
TGCGCCAGCAGCTTGGAGGGGGGAGATGACTACGAGCAGTACTTC
>.|.|TRBV6-6|TRBJ1-6
CASSRVIRGEVGSPLHF
TGTGCCAGCAGTCGCGTCATTAGGGGCGAGGTTGGTTCACCCCTCCACTTT
>.|.|TRBV27|TRBJ1-2
CASSSPALNYGYTF
TGTGCCAGCAGTTCTCCTGCCCTGAACTATGGCTACACCTTC
>.|.|TRBV4-2|TRBJ1-2
CASSQEYYGYTF
TGTGCCAGCAGCCAAGAATACTATGGCTACACCTTC
>.|few|TRBV2|TRBJ1-5
CASRTRSANQPQHF
TGTGCCAGCAGGACCCGGTCCGCTAATCAGCCCCAGCATTTT